Here is one T cell receptor beta chain with its context. The assay was immunoSEQ multiplex PCR, and TCRdb's table has in-frame clones only and misses some. The sample consists of 11,000 to 15,000 clones, around 68% of them appearing once. This sample was taken from a study of tumor-infiltrating lymphocytes in localized non-small cell lung cancer. The CDR3 length is 16 residues. Trimming cost V 6 bases and J 3 bases; bases outside gene matches: 11. Germline V gene sequence: CDR1 MNHEY, CDR2 SMNVEV (reference sequence). The chain uses TRBV27 and TRBJ2-7; 10 nucleotides line up with TRBD1. What was sequenced was uninvolved lung tissue not adjacent to the tumor. The TCR comes from a human donor with non-small cell lung cancer. The CDR3 region has the DNA TGTGCCAGCAGAACAAACGCCGGGACAGGGGTCTACGAGCAGTACTTC. This sequence encodes CASRTNAGTGVYEQYF.